Listed below are T cell receptor beta chains from one sample, sequenced in a study of CD39 and CD103 CD8 tumor-infiltrating T cells. Clones were read by immunoSEQ multiplex PCR, and TCRdb kept only the in-frame ones, dropping some. Here the sample spans 2,500 to 3,500 clones, about four fifths being singletons. Sequenced material: CD39- CD103- CD8+ T cells sorted from the tumor. These receptors were taken from a human donor with head and neck squamous cell carcinoma. The CDR3 runs from the conserved cysteine through the conserved F or W. A D gene is named only where the DNA matches it firmly.

CASSYAGTEAFF	NA	TRBV6-5	TRBJ1-1
CASSQDSGGAFSEQYF	TRBD2	TRBV4-3	TRBJ2-7
CAGRVMNTEAFF	NA	TRBV7-9	TRBJ1-1
CASTGTGGRNTEAFF	TRBD1	TRBV28	TRBJ1-1
CASSGMDRPEQYF	NA	TRBV2	TRBJ2-7
CASSDRGREAFF	TRBD1	TRBV2	TRBJ1-1
CASTLDYGYTF	NA	TRBV5-5	TRBJ1-2
CASSLKRAGTSVGELFF	TRBD2	TRBV19	TRBJ2-2
CASSIQAGLAGGSYNEQFF	TRBD2	TRBV13	TRBJ2-1
CASSQDRLTAGNTIYF	NA	TRBV4-3	TRBJ1-3
CASSLGQSSGNTIYF	TRBD1	TRBV28	TRBJ1-3
CASSPWGGDIASSYEQYF	NA	TRBV7-9	TRBJ2-7
CASSLQGSSYEQYF	NA	TRBV27	TRBJ2-7
CAIRTDRGDNQPQHF	TRBD1	TRBV10-3	TRBJ1-5
CASRTGYNEQFF	NA	TRBV6-5	TRBJ2-1
CASSLMTDPRTDTQYF	NA	TRBV7-9	TRBJ2-3
CASSVVAGSTYGYTF	NA	TRBV9	TRBJ1-2
CASSSGTGGNQPQHF	TRBD1	TRBV27	TRBJ1-5